A single sample is the source of the 14 T cell receptor beta chains below, sequenced in a study of OX40 agonist ivuxolimab in advanced cancers. Only in-frame clones appear in the TCRdb table, and some are missing; sequencing was by immunoSEQ multiplex PCR. The table records some 97,000 clones, 90% of them present only once. This specimen consisted of CD4+ or CD8+ T cells sorted from blood, obtained in a trial of the OX40 agonist ivuxolimab. The receptors come from an adult with an advanced solid tumor such as melanoma, head and neck, liver or kidney cancer.

The chain recombines TRBV6-6 with TRBJ2-1, with D unresolved. Trimming shortened V by 6 bases and J by 2 bases, and 11 bases separated the two germline ends. Germline V CDR1 and CDR2: MNHNY, SVGAGI (reference sequence). The CDR3 is 14 amino acids. The CDR3 DNA sequence: TGTGCCAGCAGCCATCAGCCCACCTACAATGAGCAGTTCTTC. Amino acid sequence: CASSHQPTYNEQFF.

This rearrangement joins TRBV5-1 to TRBJ1-1; 9 bases agree with TRBD1. V shed 1 base, J shed 1 base, and the junction held 17 bases outside the gene matches. CDR1 and CDR2 (germline): SGHRS, YFSETQ. The CDR3 runs 20 residues. The CDR3 reads CASSLSHNRGRISPNTEAFF. The CDR3 DNA follows: TGCGCCAGCAGCTTGAGTCACAACAGGGGGCGTATTAGCCCGAACACTGAAGCTTTCTTT.

The chain carries TRBV6-1 and TRBJ1-1; D may be TRBD1 (5 bases). The CDR3 contains 16 residues. The germline V and J ends were trimmed by 4 bases and 4 bases, with 19 bases remaining between them. Germline assignment: CDR1 MNHNS and CDR2 SASEGT. The CDR3 loop is CASSALSSRVSTEAFF. The CDR3 DNA reads TGTGCCAGCAGTGCCCTCAGTTCCAGGGTATCCACTGAAGCTTTCTTT.

This clone was observed a single time. This chain links TRBV6-1 with TRBJ1-2; no definite D call. V shed 2 bases and J shed 2 bases, with 15 bases lying between them. Per germline, CDR1 MNHNS and CDR2 SASEGT. This CDR3 contains 16 residues. The CDR3 loop is CASSERVGIENYGYTF. CDR3 in DNA: TGTGCCAGCAGTGAAAGGGTTGGGATAGAGAACTATGGCTACACCTTC.

The chain links TRBV9 to TRBJ2-3; D tentatively fits TRBD1 or TRBD2 (5 bases each). The CDR3 contains 15 residues. Germline V CDR1 and CDR2: SGDLS, YYNGEE. Deletions cut 4 bases from V and 1 base from J, with 13 bases between. CDR3 residues: CASSPRVGGTDTQYF. CDR3 nucleotide sequence: TGTGCCAGCAGCCCTAGGGTGGGGGGCACAGATACGCAGTATTTT.

This clone was seen only once. The gene calls are TRBV7-2 and TRBJ2-3; 12 nucleotides align to TRBD2. The V segment lost 5 bases and the J segment 6 bases; nucleotides outside the gene matches: 9. The germline V gene has CDR1 SGHTA and CDR2 FQGNSA. The CDR3 consists of 16 residues. CDR3 sequence (DNA): TGTGCCAGCAGCAAATCTAGCGGGGGGGCGGAGGATACGCAGTATTTT. Its protein is CASSKSSGGAEDTQYF.

In this sample, this clone turned up a few times. The V call is TRBV12-5, the J call TRBJ2-1; 10 nucleotides line up with TRBD2. The length of the CDR3 is 13 residues. Germline V gives CDR1 LGHNT, CDR2 FRNRAP. Losses at the gene ends were 6 bases for V and 4 bases for J; bases not matched to a gene: 0. The chain's CDR3 is CASGTSGYNEQFF. CDR3 DNA sequence: TGTGCTAGTGGGACTAGCGGGTACAATGAGCAGTTCTTC.

This clone was picked up one time. The rearrangement uses TRBV10-1 and TRBJ2-2; D is possibly TRBD2 (7 bases). Germline CDR1 WNHNN, CDR2 SYGVQD (reference sequence). The V end was cut by 3 bases, the J end by 4 bases, with 12 bases between. The length of the CDR3 is 15 residues. The CDR3 here is CASSEGGAFTGELFF. CDR3 DNA: TGCGCCAGCAGTGAAGGGGGGGCATTCACCGGGGAGCTGTTTTTT.

The rearrangement uses TRBV6-1 and TRBJ2-3; a possible D gene is TRBD1 (5 bases). There are 12 residues in the CDR3. Germline loops: CDR1 MNHNS, CDR2 SASEGT. Between the trimmed V and J ends, which lost 5 bases and 6 bases, there was a span of 9 bases. The CDR3 spells CASSSGLDTQYF. The DNA of the CDR3 is TGTGCCAGCAGTTCAGGGTTGGATACGCAGTATTTT.

J is TRBJ2-7 and V is TRBV10-1; D tentatively reads TRBD1 or TRBD2 (5 bases each). The V and J ends lost 3 bases and 2 bases respectively, with 17 bases between them. In germline, CDR1 is WNHNN, CDR2 SYGVQD (reference sequence). The length of the CDR3 is 16 residues. CDR3 region: CASSESIGAGTYEQYF. The CDR3 coding sequence is TGCGCCAGCAGTGAATCAATCGGGGCAGGGACCTACGAGCAGTACTTC.

The V call is TRBV5-1, the J call TRBJ2-1; possibly TRBD1 or TRBD2 for D (5 bases each). The V gene's germline CDR1 is SGHRS and CDR2 YFSETQ. CDR3 length: 18 residues. Trimming pared 4 bases from V and 1 base from J, leaving 21 bases between. The CDR3 DNA reads TGCGCCAGCAGCCAAACATCGGGACGGGGCCTTTCCTACAATGAGCAGTTCTTC. Its translation: CASSQTSGRGLSYNEQFF. The entire variable domain, with the rest obtained from reference TRBV5-1 and TRBJ2-1, is as follows: KAGVTQTPRYLIKTRGQQVTLSCSPISGHRSVSWYQQTPGQGLQFLFEYFSETQRNKGNFPGRFSGRQFSNSRSEMNVSTLELGDSALYLCASSQTSGRGLSYNEQFFGPGTRLTVL.

This chain joins TRBV19 and TRBJ2-2, with a tentative D call TRBD1 (7 bases). This CDR3 has 14 amino acids. V was shortened by 9 bases and J by 3 bases, with 14 bases between the two germline ends. CDR1 LNHDA and CDR2 SQIVND come from the germline V gene (reference sequence). CDR3 sequence (DNA): TGTGCCAGCAGGGGGGTTGGGCACACCGGGGAGCTGTTTTTT. Translation gives CASRGVGHTGELFF. The variable domain in full, with the rest retrieved from reference TRBV19 and TRBJ2-2, is DGGITQSPKYLFRKEGQNVTLSCEQNLNHDAMYWYRQDPGQGLRLIYYSQIVNDFQKGDIAEGYSVSREKKESFPLTVTSAQKNPTAFYLCASRGVGHTGELFFGEGSRLTVL.

The chain has TRBV5-8 and TRBJ1-5; D uncertain. V shed 0 bases and J shed 0 bases, with 7 bases lying between them. CDR1 is SGHTS, CDR2 YDEGEE, per germline. The CDR3 totals 15 residues. CDR3: CASSLVLLSNQPQHF. The CDR3 bases are TGTGCCAGCAGCTTGGTCCTCCTTAGCAATCAGCCCCAGCATTTT.

The CDR3 DNA is TGTGCCAGCAGTTCGATACAGGGCACTGGTGTGCCCCAGCATTTT. This codes for CASSSIQGTGVPQHF. This chain uses TRBV6-1 with TRBJ1-5; D might be TRBD1 (6 bases). Trimming cost V 5 bases and J 9 bases, with 20 bases left between them. In germline, CDR1 is MNHNS, CDR2 SASEGT. The length of the CDR3 is 15 residues.